Shown below are 13 T cell receptor beta chains from a single sample sequenced in a study of cytomegalovirus exposure and HLA in healthy donors. The PCR was carried out with 60 Vbeta primers and 13 Jbeta primers. Profiling relied on immunoSEQ multiplex PCR, and the TCRdb table lists in-frame clones only, not all of them. Of 150,000 to 200,000 clones in the sample, roughly 79% were seen once. Material for sequencing was PBMCs. Receptors originate from a woman aged 40 to 50 in good health and CMV-seronegative.

J is TRBJ1-1 and V is TRBV25-1, with D unclear. CDR3 length: 14 amino acids. Trimming pared 1 base from V and 9 bases from J, leaving 15 bases between. Germline CDR1 MGHDK, CDR2 SYGVNS. The DNA for the CDR3 is TGTGCCAGCAGTGAATTTTCCCCCCAACTGAAAGCTTTCTTT. It specifies CASSEFSPQLKAFF.

This clone has only a few counts. This sequence joins TRBV15 and TRBJ2-7, with D possibly TRBD2 on 6 matching bases. The CDR3 extends over 15 amino acids. Germline CDR1 is LNHNV and CDR2 is YYDKDF (reference sequence). Trimming removed 8 bases at V and 2 bases at J, with 19 bases between. The CDR3 reads CATSEGLAVTYEQYF. The CDR3 nucleotides are TGTGCCACCTCTGAGGGTTTAGCGGTTACCTACGAGCAGTACTTC. Using reference TRBV15 and TRBJ2-7 for the parts outside the CDR3, the full variable domain is DAMVIQNPRYQVTQFGKPVTLSCSQTLNHNVMYWYQQKSSQAPKLLFHYYDKDFNNEADTPDNFQSRRPNTSFCFLDIRSPGLGDTAMYLCATSEGLAVTYEQYFGPGTRLTVT.

The CDR3 spells CASSPVRGDTGELFF. The CDR3 DNA sequence: TGTGCCAGCTCACCAGTCCGGGGGGACACCGGGGAGCTGTTTTTT. The V and J genes are TRBV18 and TRBJ2-2; 7 bases agree with TRBD2. This CDR3 spans 15 amino acids. Germline loops: CDR1 KGHSH, CDR2 LQKENI. V lost 2 bases to trimming and J lost 3 bases; unmatched junction nucleotides: 3.

This clone showed up just once. This chain links TRBV11-2 with TRBJ1-2; the D is unclear. The CDR3 is 13 amino acids. In germline, CDR1 is SGHAT, CDR2 FQNNGV. V lost 2 bases, J lost 5 bases, and 9 bases lay in between. The CDR3 here is CASSLYRQYGYTF. CDR3 sequence (DNA): TGTGCCAGCAGCTTATACCGACAATATGGCTACACCTTC.

The chain recombines TRBV25-1 with TRBJ2-7; 7 bases align to TRBD1. The V segment lost 8 bases and the J segment 3 bases; nucleotides outside the gene matches: 16. Germline lookup yields CDR1 MGHDK and CDR2 SYGVNS. This CDR3 region has 16 residues. The CDR3, as DNA: TGTGCCAGCGGCTACCCAATCGGACAGGAGGACTACGAGCAGTACTTC. Translating gives CASGYPIGQEDYEQYF.

The chain employs TRBV6-1 and TRBJ1-2; 8 bases fit TRBD1. This CDR3 is built from 15 residues. The junction had 10 bases not matched to a gene; V was cut back by 7 bases and J by 3 bases. Germline V gene sequence: CDR1 MNHNS, CDR2 SASEGT. CDR3 protein: CASTSLLTGDYGYTF. The CDR3 DNA follows: TGTGCCAGCACCTCACTACTGACAGGGGACTATGGCTACACCTTC.

V is TRBV13 and J is TRBJ2-1; the D is unclear. Germline CDR1 PRHDT, CDR2 FYEKMQ (reference sequence). This CDR3 has 16 residues. Trimming left V 3 bases short and J 5 bases short, with 17 bases between. The CDR3 DNA reads TGTGCCAGCAGCTTTAGAGGAGTCGAGACCGACAATGAGCAGTTCTTC. Amino acid sequence: CASSFRGVETDNEQFF.

V and J are TRBV28 and TRBJ2-1; possibly TRBD1 for D (6 bases). The CDR3 covers 14 residues. The germline V gene has CDR1 MDHEN and CDR2 SYDVKM. V lost 7 bases and J lost 3, with 13 bases in between. The CDR3 nucleotides read TGTGCCAGCAATGCTCAGGGGTTCTACAATGAGCAGTTCTTC. Translated: CASNAQGFYNEQFF.

CDR3 bases: TGCGCCAGCAGCTTGGCCTTGGGGCCAGATACGCAGTATTTT. It specifies CASSLALGPDTQYF. This rearrangement joins TRBV5-1 to TRBJ2-3; TRBD1 might be the D (5 bases). Germline V gene lookup returns CDR1 SGHRS and CDR2 YFSETQ. With 0 bases removed from V and 4 bases from J, the gap between germline ends came to 9 bases. The CDR3 totals 14 residues.

This clone appeared a single time. This chain links TRBV27 with TRBJ2-1; a weak D match, TRBD1 (5 bases). Germline V gene sequence: CDR1 MNHEY, CDR2 SMNVEV (reference sequence). The CDR3 totals 13 residues. V lost 6 bases, J lost 4 bases, and 10 bases lay in between. The CDR3 nucleotides are TGTGCCAGCAGCCCAAGACAGTACAATGAGCAGTTCTTC. The encoded protein is CASSPRQYNEQFF.

V gene TRBV30 combines with J gene TRBJ1-1; D gene ambiguous. CDR1 and CDR2 (germline): GTSNPN, SVGIG (reference sequence). Trimming removed 5 bases from V and 8 bases from J, with 12 bases in between. The CDR3 spans 11 residues. CDR3 nucleotide sequence: TGTGCCTGGGCGGGGAGAACCGAAGCTTTCTTT. Residues: CAWAGRTEAFF.

V is TRBV30 and J is TRBJ2-7; D is ambiguous. The ends were cut back, 0 bases at V and 1 base at J, with 7 bases in the middle. CDR3 length: 13 amino acids. Germline V gene lookup returns CDR1 GTSNPN and CDR2 SVGIG (reference sequence). The CDR3 spells CAWSVTISYEQYF. Written as DNA, the CDR3 is TGTGCCTGGAGTGTAACTATTTCCTACGAGCAGTACTTC.

J is TRBJ2-4 and V is TRBV19; D gene ambiguous. Germline V lookup: CDR1 LNHDA, CDR2 SQIVND (reference sequence). V was trimmed by 6 bases and J by 8 bases, leaving 17 bases between them. The CDR3 loop spans 14 amino acids. CDR3 nucleotides: TGTGCCAGTAGCCAAAGTAGTAAAGATCACATTCAGTACTTC. Translated: CASSQSSKDHIQYF.